The clone carrying this TCR beta chain has a count of ten or more. The antigen remains undetermined. The data originate from a study of early T cells in non-severe SARS-CoV-2 infection. Whole-study context: Chains stayed unpaired after sequencing of bulk RNA from unsorted whole blood.

Trimming removed 3 bases from V and 4 bases from J; junction bases left unmatched: 8. The CDR3 loop spans 14 amino acids. Germline V CDR1 and CDR2: DFQATT, SNEGSKA (reference sequence). Attached unique molecular identifiers marked individual cDNA molecules. A single record per CDR3 protein comes from TCRdb applying MiXCR to the 5' RACE reads. The sample has tens of thousands of distinct CDR3 sequences; around 5.3% are singletons. Study conclusions and caveats: Anti-spike CD8 responses were favored in VDJdb matching, and private and CD4 specificities were missed.

The sample taken for sequencing was whole blood. The clonotype comes from an adult who was a healthcare worker with PCR-confirmed SARS-CoV-2 infection or an uninfected control (not recorded which). The V gene is TRBV20-1, the J gene TRBJ1-2; TRBD1 matches 7 bases. The CDR3 sequence: CSASPRGRVYGYTF. The DNA of the CDR3 is TGCAGTGCTAGCCCGAGGGGGCGAGTCTATGGCTACACCTTC.